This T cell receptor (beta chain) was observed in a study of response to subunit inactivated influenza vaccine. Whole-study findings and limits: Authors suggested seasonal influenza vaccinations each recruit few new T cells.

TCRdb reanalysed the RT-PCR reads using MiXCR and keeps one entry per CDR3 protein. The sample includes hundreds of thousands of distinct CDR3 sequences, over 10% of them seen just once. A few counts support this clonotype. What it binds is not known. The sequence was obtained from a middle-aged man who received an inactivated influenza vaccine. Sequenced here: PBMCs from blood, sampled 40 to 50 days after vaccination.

In DNA form, the CDR3 reads TGTGCCAGCAGACCCGGGGGGAGTTACAATGAGCAGTTCTTC. It is translated as CASRPGGSYNEQFF. The gene calls are TRBV7-2 and TRBJ2-1; 7 bases match TRBD2. Per the germline V gene, CDR1 is SGHTA and CDR2 is FQGNSA. The CDR3 contains 14 residues. V lost 6 bases to trimming and J lost 4 bases; unmatched junction nucleotides: 6.